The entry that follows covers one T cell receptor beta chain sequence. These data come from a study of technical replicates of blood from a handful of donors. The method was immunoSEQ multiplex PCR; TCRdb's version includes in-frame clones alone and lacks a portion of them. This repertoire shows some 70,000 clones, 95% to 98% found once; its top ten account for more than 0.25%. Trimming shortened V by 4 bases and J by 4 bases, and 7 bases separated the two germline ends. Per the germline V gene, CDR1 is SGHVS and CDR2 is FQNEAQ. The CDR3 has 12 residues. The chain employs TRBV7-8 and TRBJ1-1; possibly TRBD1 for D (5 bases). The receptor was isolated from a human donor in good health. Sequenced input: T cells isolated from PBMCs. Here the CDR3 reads CASSSGGTEAFF. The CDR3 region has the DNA TGTGCCAGCAGCTCCGGGGGCACTGAAGCTTTCTTT.